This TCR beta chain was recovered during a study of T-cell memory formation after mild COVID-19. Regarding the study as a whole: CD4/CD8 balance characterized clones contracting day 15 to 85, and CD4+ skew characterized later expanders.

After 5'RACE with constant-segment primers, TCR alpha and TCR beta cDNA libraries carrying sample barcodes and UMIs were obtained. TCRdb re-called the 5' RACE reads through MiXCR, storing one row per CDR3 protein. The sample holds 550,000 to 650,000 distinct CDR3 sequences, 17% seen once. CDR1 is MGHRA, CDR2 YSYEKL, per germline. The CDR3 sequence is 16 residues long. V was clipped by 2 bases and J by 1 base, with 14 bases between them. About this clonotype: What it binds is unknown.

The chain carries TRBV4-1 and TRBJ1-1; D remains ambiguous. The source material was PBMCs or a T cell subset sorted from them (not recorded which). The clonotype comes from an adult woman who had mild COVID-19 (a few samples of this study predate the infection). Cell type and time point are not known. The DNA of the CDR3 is TGCGCCAGCAGCCAATATCGTGACACCAGGAACACTGAAGCTTTCTTT. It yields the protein CASSQYRDTRNTEAFF.